Sequencing of this T cell receptor (beta chain) was carried out in a study of shared clonotypes between healthy human individuals. Study summary: Researchers drew samples from a couple of women and a few men aged 18 to 49. CD4 naive cells filled three plates per donor, CD4 memory three, CD8 naive two and CD8 memory one. Study-wide results and limits: Non-shared clonotypes had lower generation probabilities than those shared by all four donors. It was the few donors that limited the genetic and exposure-history diversity represented.

J was trimmed by 4 bases and V by 4 bases; bases with no gene match: 10. CDR1 LGHNA and CDR2 YNFKEQ come from the germline V gene. The CDR3 spans 16 residues. Worth noting for this clone: Its antigen is not identified.

Using immunoSEQ multiplex PCR, the repertoire was profiled, and TCRdb retains in-frame clones only, with some absent. The sample consists of more than 550,000 clones, over 60% of them appearing once. Sequencing input: memory CD4+ T cells sorted from blood. Subset described: CD45RA-negative fraction. The TCR originated in a woman aged 25 to 45 in good health. The J gene is TRBJ2-1, the V gene TRBV4-2; 7 positions agree with TRBD2. CDR3 protein: CASSPDRASGYNEQFF. The CDR3 coding sequence is TGTGCCAGCAGCCCCGATAGGGCTAGCGGATACAATGAGCAGTTCTTC.